Presented here are 25 T cell receptor beta chains from one specimen sequenced in a study of control samples from healthy donors and cancer patients. Using immunoSEQ multiplex PCR, the repertoire was profiled, and TCRdb retains in-frame clones only, with some absent. The sample contains 98,000 or so clones, roughly four fifths of which appear only once. The sequenced material came from blood. Receptor source: a man in his 60s in good health.

This chain links TRBV12-3 or TRBV12-4 with TRBJ1-2; a possible D gene is TRBD1 (6 bases). CDR3 length: 12 residues. Trimming stripped 5 bases from V and 4 bases from J, with 8 bases between. CDR3 loop: CASSEQGYGYTF. The CDR3 bases are TGTGCCAGCAGTGAACAGGGCTATGGCTACACCTTC.

The V call is TRBV27, the J call TRBJ2-3; a possible D gene is TRBD1 (5 bases). In germline, CDR1 is MNHEY, CDR2 SMNVEV (reference sequence). Trimming took off 6 bases at V and 1 base at J, with 14 bases between the two ends. This CDR3 is 15 amino acids long. The CDR3 protein is CASSLRGWGTDTQYF. The CDR3 DNA reads as TGTGCCAGCAGCCTTAGGGGTTGGGGCACAGATACGCAGTATTTT.

The gene calls are TRBV29-1 and TRBJ2-7, with a possible D match to TRBD2 (6 bases). The CDR3 has 13 residues. The ends were cut back, 8 bases at V and 6 bases at J, with 20 bases in the middle. CDR1 is SQVTM and CDR2 is ANQGSEA in the germline V gene. This chain's CDR3 is CSFRTGLSGEQYF. DNA for the CDR3: TGCAGCTTTCGGACGGGACTGTCCGGCGAGCAGTACTTC.

This CDR3 is CASRSRQVRQETQYF. CDR3 coding DNA: TGTGCCAGCAGAAGTAGACAGGTCCGACAAGAGACCCAGTACTTC. The chain combines TRBV6-6 with TRBJ2-5; D perhaps matches TRBD1 (6 bases). Trimming stripped 6 bases from V and 2 bases from J, with 16 bases between. The CDR3 runs 15 residues. CDR1 is MNHNY, CDR2 SVGAGI, per germline (reference sequence).

The rearrangement uses TRBV19 and TRBJ2-1; TRBD1 might be the D (6 bases). The CDR3 totals 14 residues. V shed 7 bases and J shed 0 bases, with 10 bases lying between them. Looked up from germline, CDR1 is LNHDA and CDR2 is SQIVND (reference sequence). The CDR3 spells CASTQDSSYNEQFF. CDR3 bases: TGTGCCAGTACTCAGGACAGCTCCTACAATGAGCAGTTCTTC.

The chain couples TRBV2 to TRBJ2-3; a weak D match, TRBD2 (7 bases). The germline CDR1 and CDR2 sequences are SNHLY and FYNNEI. V gave up 6 bases and J gave up 8 bases, with 27 bases separating them. The CDR3 is 17 amino acids. CDR3 amino acids: CASRDRPPGGLPRTQYF. CDR3 nucleotide sequence: TGTGCCAGCAGAGACAGACCCCCGGGGGGCTTGCCTCGTACGCAGTATTTT.

A word on this clone: One end of the junction is discordant with germline, which a read error may explain. CDR3 nucleotide sequence: TGTGCCGCCAGTGATAAACAGGGGGCTGAGGGCACAGATACGCAGTATTTT. It is translated as CAASDKQGAEGTDTQYF. The V and J genes are TRBV24-1 and TRBJ2-3, with 9 bases fitting TRBD1. Germline V lookup: CDR1 KGHDR, CDR2 SFDVKD. This CDR3 is 17 amino acids long.

V gene TRBV27 combines with J gene TRBJ1-1; TRBD1 might be the D (6 bases). The germline gives CDR1 MNHEY, CDR2 SMNVEV (reference sequence). V was pared by 6 bases and J by 5 bases, with 13 bases between. CDR3 length: 13 residues. Written as DNA, the CDR3 is TGTGCCAGCAGCCCGAATCAGGGGACTGAAGCTTTCTTT. Translating gives CASSPNQGTEAFF.

V and J are TRBV10-2 and TRBJ1-5; no reliable D call. Germline values: CDR1 WSHSY, CDR2 SAAADI. The CDR3 consists of 14 residues. V was pared by 2 bases and J by 1 base, with 6 bases between. The CDR3 nucleotides read TGCGCCAGCAGTGAGGTGGCGAGCAATCAGCCCCAGCATTTT. It specifies CASSEVASNQPQHF.

The chain joins TRBV25-1 to TRBJ2-5; D is ambiguous. Germline CDR1 MGHDK, CDR2 SYGVNS. V was trimmed by 2 bases and J by 4 bases, leaving 11 bases between them. The CDR3 is 14 amino acids. This CDR3 is CASSEPGALETQYF. For the CDR3, the DNA is TGTGCCAGCAGTGAACCCGGAGCATTAGAGACCCAGTACTTC.

The chain joins TRBV14 to TRBJ1-4, with 7 bases that match TRBD1. Germline CDR1 and CDR2: SGHDN and FVKESK. There are 14 residues in the CDR3. Trimming at V came to 4 bases and at J to 6 bases, leaving 5 bases not matched to a gene. The DNA for the CDR3 is TGTGCCAGCAGCCGTACCGGGACAGATGAAAAACTGTTTTTT. Its translation is CASSRTGTDEKLFF.

This clone was seen a handful of times. The chain couples TRBV27 to TRBJ2-2; D may be TRBD2 (5 bases). The CDR3 sequence is 14 residues long. V gave up 1 base and J gave up 3 bases, with 6 bases separating them. Germline CDR1 MNHEY, CDR2 SMNVEV (reference sequence). CDR3 protein: CASSLYGDTGELFF. The CDR3 DNA is TGTGCCAGCAGTTTATACGGGGACACCGGGGAGCTGTTTTTT.

This chain connects TRBV30 to TRBJ1-6, with D tentatively TRBD1 (5 bases). This CDR3 comprises 12 residues. V gave up 1 base and J gave up 14 bases, with 12 bases separating them. Germline CDR1 reads GTSNPN; CDR2 reads SVGIG (reference sequence). CDR3 in amino acids: CAWSGGDFALHF. CDR3 coding DNA: TGTGCCTGGAGTGGCGGGGACTTCGCCCTCCACTTT.

The chain is built from TRBV6-5 and TRBJ1-6, with TRBD1 identical over 7 bases. CDR3 length: 14 residues. V lost 6 bases, J lost 7 bases, and 6 bases stayed unmatched. CDR1 is MNHEY, CDR2 SVGAGI, per germline. CDR3 sequence (DNA): TGTGCCAGCAGCAGACAGGGATCCAATTCACCCCTCCACTTT. Translated, it gives CASSRQGSNSPLHF.

This clone was picked up one time. This chain links TRBV30 with TRBJ1-5, with TRBD1 matching over 7 bases. Germline V gives CDR1 GTSNPN, CDR2 SVGIG (reference sequence). The J segment lost 10 bases and the V segment lost 3 bases, leaving 9 bases of the junction unmatched. This CDR3 region has 13 residues. DNA of the CDR3: TGTGCCTGGAGGGGACAGACCTTAGGTCCCCAGCATTTT. This sequence encodes CAWRGQTLGPQHF.

The table lists this clone with a few counts. The chain has TRBV3-1 (or the pseudogene TRBV3-2) and TRBJ1-1; 8 bases are shared with TRBD1. The V segment lost 8 bases and the J segment 2 bases; nucleotides outside the gene matches: 1. The CDR3 is 12 residues long. CDR1 and CDR2 (germline): LGHDT, YNNKEL (reference sequence). The CDR3 DNA follows: TGTGCCAGCCAGGGGGCAAACACTGAAGCTTTCTTT. Protein sequence: CASQGANTEAFF.

The V gene is TRBV7-9, the J gene TRBJ1-2; D not certain. From germline, CDR1 is SEHNR and CDR2 FQNEAQ (reference sequence). The CDR3 spans 13 residues. V was pared by 3 bases and J by 0 bases, with 5 bases between. In nucleotides, the CDR3 is TGTGCCAGCAGCTTGAGCTCTAACTATGGCTACACCTTC. This codes for CASSLSSNYGYTF.

The chain employs TRBV30 and TRBJ2-5; D is uncertain. This CDR3 is built from 14 residues. The V and J ends lost 1 base and 0 bases respectively, with 9 bases between them. Germline V gives CDR1 GTSNPN, CDR2 SVGIG (reference sequence). The CDR3 DNA follows: TGTGCCTGGAGTGACGGACGGGACCAAGAGACCCAGTACTTC. Amino acid sequence: CAWSDGRDQETQYF.

This chain connects TRBV5-6 to TRBJ2-7; D uncertain. Germline loops: CDR1 SGHDT, CDR2 YYEEEE. This CDR3 has 14 amino acids. V was shortened by 1 base and J by 2 bases, with 10 bases between the two germline ends. CDR3 protein: CASSLRYSAYEQYF. CDR3 coding DNA: TGTGCCAGCAGCTTGCGCTACAGTGCCTACGAGCAGTACTTC.

V gene TRBV28 combines with J gene TRBJ1-2; D is unresolved. Germline CDR1 reads MDHEN; CDR2 reads SYDVKM. The CDR3 covers 12 residues. The V gene lost 4 bases and the J gene lost 10 bases, with 13 bases spanning the gap. The DNA of the CDR3 is TGTGCCAGCAGTTCACCACAATCGCCCTACACCTTC. Protein product: CASSSPQSPYTF.

The V and J genes are TRBV29-1 and TRBJ1-2; the D gene is possibly TRBD1 (6 bases). CDR1 SQVTM and CDR2 ANQGSEA come from the germline V gene. Trimming shortened V by 4 bases and J by 6 bases, and 15 bases separated the two germline ends. There are 13 residues in the CDR3. The CDR3 here is CSVAGARVDGYTF. The CDR3 coding sequence is TGCAGCGTTGCGGGGGCGAGGGTGGATGGCTACACCTTC.

The V and J genes are TRBV7-3 and TRBJ2-5; D is possibly TRBD2 (7 bases). The CDR3 spans 15 residues. V was clipped by 5 bases and J by 4 bases, with 17 bases between them. Looked up from germline, CDR1 is SGHTA and CDR2 is FQGTGA. The CDR3 region is CASSLGGGATETQYF. The CDR3 DNA reads as TGTGCCAGCAGCCTGGGAGGGGGGGCCACAGAGACCCAGTACTTC.

This clone was observed once. This chain links TRBV11-3 with TRBJ2-3; D is tentatively TRBD1 or TRBD2 (6 bases each). From germline, CDR1 is SGHNT and CDR2 YENEEA. CDR3 length: 17 amino acids. With 5 bases removed from V and 0 bases from J, the gap between germline ends came to 18 bases. CDR3 nucleotide sequence: TGTGCCAGCAGCCGGGGCCGGGGGCCGGAAAGCACAGATACGCAGTATTTT. It yields the protein CASSRGRGPESTDTQYF.

The chain's CDR3 is CATTKGQGTGELFF. The CDR3 DNA follows: TGTGCCACCACTAAAGGACAGGGGACCGGGGAGCTGTTTTTT. The chain is built from TRBV24-1 and TRBJ2-2; TRBD1 aligns across 9 bases. This CDR3 has 14 amino acids. V dropped 8 bases and J dropped 5; count of bases not matched to a gene: 5. Germline V gene lookup returns CDR1 KGHDR and CDR2 SFDVKD.

The rearrangement uses TRBV6-6 and TRBJ2-2; D is unresolved. The length of the CDR3 is 14 residues. V was trimmed by 1 base and J by 3 bases, leaving 6 bases between them. Germline V CDR1 and CDR2: MNHNY, SVGAGI (reference sequence). The chain's CDR3 is CASSYFSDTGELFF. The CDR3, as DNA: TGTGCCAGCAGTTACTTTTCCGACACCGGGGAGCTGTTTTTT.